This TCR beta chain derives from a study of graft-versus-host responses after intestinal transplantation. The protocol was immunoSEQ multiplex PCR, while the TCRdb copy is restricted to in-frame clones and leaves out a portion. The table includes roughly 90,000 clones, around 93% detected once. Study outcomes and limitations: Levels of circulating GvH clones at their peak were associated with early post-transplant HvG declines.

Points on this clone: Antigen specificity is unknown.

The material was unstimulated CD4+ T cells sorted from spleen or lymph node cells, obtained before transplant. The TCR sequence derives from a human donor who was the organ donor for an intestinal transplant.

For the CDR3, the DNA is TGCGCCAGCACCCCCGGTGGGGCCAACGTCCTGACTTTC. Translated, it gives CASTPGGANVLTF. The chain uses TRBV5-1 and TRBJ2-6; the D is unclear. The CDR3 consists of 13 residues. Germline CDR1 reads SGHRS; CDR2 reads YFSETQ. The V gene lost 6 bases and the J gene lost 3 bases, with 7 bases spanning the gap.